The rows below give T cell receptor beta chains drawn from one sample of a study of sequential checkpoint blockade in melanoma. Sequencing used immunoSEQ multiplex PCR; TCRdb keeps in-frame clones, though not all of them. The sample carries around 4,500 clones, about three fifths recorded once. The sample here was CD8+ T cells sorted from blood (inferred from file names), taken from a patient given nivolumab and ipilimumab in sequence. All receptors derive from a human donor with melanoma. Both conserved end residues are part of each CDR3. The D gene is left open where the match is weak. The size entry is marked missing in some rows and otherwise reads once, few, many or a size class.

TRBV7-9	-	TRBJ2-1	TRBD2	CASSYAGGRANEQFF	TGTGCCAGCAGCTACGCTGGCGGGAGGGCCAATGAGCAGTTCTTC
TRBV5-4	-	TRBJ2-7	-	CASSPAGSAYEQYF	TGTGCCAGCAGCCCAGCAGGGTCCGCCTACGAGCAGTACTTC
TRBV15	-	TRBJ2-7	TRBD2	CATSSLVQRDSYEQYF	TGTGCCACCAGCAGTCTTGTTCAGCGGGACTCCTACGAGCAGTACTTC
TRBV27	-	TRBJ2-5	TRBD1	CASTPGTAGQETQYF	TGTGCCAGCACTCCCGGGACAGCAGGTCAAGAGACCCAGTACTTC
TRBV14	-	TRBJ2-7	TRBD2	CASSQVLGLAGYGEQYF	TGTGCCAGCAGCCAAGTTCTGGGACTAGCGGGGTACGGGGAGCAGTACTTC
TRBV11-2	-	TRBJ2-1	TRBD1	CASSDRGNYNEQFF	TGTGCCAGCTCAGACAGGGGTAACTACAATGAGCAGTTCTTC
TRBV25-1	-	TRBJ2-1	-	CASSDTADEQFF	TGTGCCAGCAGTGATACAGCGGATGAGCAGTTCTTC
TRBV7-9	once	TRBJ2-3	TRBD1	CASSIRQGNVDTQYF	TGTGCCAGCAGCATACGACAGGGGAACGTAGATACGCAGTATTTT
TRBV7-9	-	TRBJ2-1	TRBD1	CASSLGGTGSYNEQFF	TGTGCCAGCAGCTTAGGCGGGACAGGGTCCTACAATGAGCAGTTCTTC
TRBV7-9	-	TRBJ2-7	TRBD2	CASSLGTSGNRYEQYF	TGTGCCAGCAGCTTAGGGACTAGCGGGAACCGCTACGAGCAGTACTTC
TRBV7-2	-	TRBJ1-4	TRBD1	CASSRTGEREKLFF	TGTGCCAGCAGCAGAACAGGGGAACGGGAAAAACTGTTTTTT
TRBV6-5	-	TRBJ2-7	TRBD2	CASSLLAGGPFEQYF	TGTGCCAGCAGCCTTTTAGCGGGAGGGCCCTTCGAGCAGTACTTC
TRBV5-4	once	TRBJ2-1	-	CASSLDSSSYNEQFF	TGTGCCAGCAGCCTGGACTCGAGCTCCTACAATGAGCAGTTCTTC
TRBV19	-	TRBJ2-7	TRBD2	CASRTGTSGFYEQYF	TGTGCCAGTAGGACCGGGACTAGCGGGTTCTACGAGCAGTACTTC
TRBV28	few	TRBJ2-3	-	CAGGYTDTQYF	TGTGCCGGAGGCTACACAGATACGCAGTATTTT
TRBV5-1	-	TRBJ2-5	-	CASSWDIQETQYF	TGCGCCAGCAGCTGGGACATCCAAGAGACCCAGTACTTC
TRBV19	few	TRBJ2-2	TRBD2	CASSLGLAGNTGELFF	TGTGCCAGTAGTCTCGGACTAGCGGGGAACACCGGGGAGCTGTTTTTT
TRBV4-3	-	TRBJ2-2	TRBD2	CASSQDRSGGADTGELFF	TGCGCCAGCAGCCAAGATCGGTCGGGAGGGGCCGACACCGGGGAACTGTTTTTT
TRBV11-3	-	TRBJ1-3	-	CASSQGSGNTIYF	TGTGCCAGCAGCCAGGGGTCTGGAAACACCATATATTTT
TRBV30	-	TRBJ2-1	TRBD1	CAWSTTGGEQFF	TGTGCCTGGAGTACTACAGGGGGCGAGCAGTTCTTC
TRBV28	-	TRBJ2-7	TRBD2	CASSLDVSGLVPNYEQYF	TGTGCCAGCAGTCTTGACGTATCGGGACTAGTACCTAACTACGAGCAGTACTTC
TRBV4-1	medium-sized	TRBJ2-7	TRBD1	CASSQDTGQSSYEQYF	TGCGCCAGCAGCCAAGATACGGGACAGAGCTCCTACGAGCAGTACTTC
TRBV27	-	TRBJ2-1	-	CASSPELLGVYNEQFF	TGTGCCAGCAGTCCCGAATTGCTGGGAGTTTACAATGAGCAGTTCTTC
TRBV29-1	-	TRBJ2-2	-	CSVASTGELFF	TGCAGCGTTGCTTCGACCGGGGAGCTGTTTTTT
TRBV7-9	-	TRBJ2-3	-	CASSLGADTQYF	TGTGCCAGCAGCTTAGGAGCAGATACGCAGTATTTT
TRBV11-2	few	TRBJ1-3	-	CASSVDPSSGNTIYF	TGTGCCAGCAGCGTAGACCCGAGCTCTGGAAACACCATATATTTT
TRBV5-2	-	TRBJ1-2	-	CASNECGGVRKTYGYTF	TGTGCCAGCAATGAATGCGGAGGAGTACGAAAGACCTATGGCTACACCTTC
TRBV28	-	TRBJ2-1	TRBD1	CASSPPGGDEQFF	TGTGCCAGCAGTCCACCAGGGGGTGATGAGCAGTTCTTC
TRBV7-9	few	TRBJ1-4	-	CASSPGGEEKLFF	TGTGCCAGCAGCCCGGGAGGTGAGGAAAAACTGTTTTTT
TRBV28	few	TRBJ2-2	-	CASSQGSGELFF	TGTGCCAGCAGTCAGGGATCCGGGGAGCTGTTTTTT
TRBV7-2	-	TRBJ2-7	TRBD2	CASSFLAGTYEQYF	TGTGCCAGCAGCTTCCTAGCGGGGACCTACGAGCAGTACTTC
TRBV19	few	TRBJ2-2	TRBD2	CASGGGGRAFGTGELFF	TGTGCCAGTGGCGGAGGCGGGAGGGCCTTTGGCACCGGGGAGCTGTTTTTT
TRBV4-3	-	TRBJ2-2	-	CASSQARGGTGELFF	TGCGCCAGCAGCCAAGCCCGAGGGGGCACCGGGGAGCTGTTTTTT
TRBV11-3	-	TRBJ1-5	-	CASSLRQPQHF	TGTGCCAGCAGCTTACGGCAGCCCCAGCATTTT